One T cell receptor (beta chain) is described in this entry. The antigen this receptor binds is unknown. Base qualities are missing; no much larger clone stands one base away. This sample was taken from a study of CD8+ T cells in alopecia areata (dated by TCRdb to about 2018). Some background on the complete study: The treated patients, all with moderate-to-severe alopecia areata, were enrolled in an open-label pilot trial of oral tofacitinib given at 5 to 10 mg twice daily. Tofacitinib was given for 6 to 18 months, followed by 6 months of follow-up off drug to assess delayed response and recurrence. In both human patients and the C3H/HeJ mouse model, the study applied high-throughput TCRbeta sequencing to look at T cell clonal expansion in alopecia areata. On the human side, TCRbeta sequencing was run on scalp tissue and on sorted CD4+ and CD8+ peripheral blood T cells from healthy controls and from alopecia areata patients with either patchy or totalis/universalis disease. Biopsies were taken from tofacitinib-treated patients at baseline and at 4 and 24 weeks of treatment, and a later scalp biopsy was taken in several of the tofacitinib-treated patients. Clonality in the scalp was compared among normal scalp (n=4), patchy alopecia areata scalp (n=8), and alopecia totalis/universalis scalp (n=8). RNA came from the PAXgene miRNA kit for fixed scalp, the miRNeasy kit for PBMCs, and the RNeasy kit for mouse skin. TCRbeta CDR3 regions were amplified by immunoSEQ multiplex PCR with 35 Vbeta forward and 13 Jbeta reverse primers. Overall results and qualifications from the work: Higher clonality and more expanded CD8+ clones were observed in lesional scalp than in normal scalp, particularly in alopecia totalis/universalis, a finding suggestive of antigenic drive. Scalp TCR repertoire analysis is complicated because resident alphabeta T cells in normal human skin are also sequenced, whereas mouse skin is dominated by gammadelta T cells. Shared TCR sequences between patients were less evident than in mice, which may be partly attributable to HLA diversity in the patient population.

Lesional scalp punch biopsies and peripheral blood were collected from alopecia areata patients. PBMCs were isolated by density centrifugation and stained for CD3, CD4 and CD8, and CD4+ and CD8+ T cells were sorted on a FACSAria. Library construction relied on the immunoSEQ multiplex PCR assay. RNA was extracted from all samples and reverse transcribed into cDNA as template for TCR sequencing. First-strand cDNA was synthesized using SuperScript III with a 2:1 mix of oligo-dT and random hexamers. A synthetic immune receptor repertoire was used to assess amplification bias, and residual bias was removed computationally. Under the source paper's analysis protocol: After raw reads were preprocessed to remove errors, the CDR3 was defined following IMGT conventions as running from the conserved cysteine to phenylalanine. Clonality was computed as 1 minus the Shannon entropy, with the entropy normalized by log2 of the number of productive unique TCRs. CD4 or CD8 identity of scalp clones was inferred by cross-referencing scalp TCRbeta sequences with sorted blood CD4 and CD8 repertoires. Drawn from immuneACCESS, this table holds only the in-frame rearrangements with V and J called that TCRdb kept. Clones are partly lost; checked studies trace under half to an unresolved V gene and leave the rest unexplained. For V, J and clone size, that table is used; D and trimming come from the DNA. Within this sample are about 98,000 clones, with nearly 45% of them counted one time only. The top ten clonotypes cover about 0.79% of the sample.

The germline V gene specifies MNHEY as CDR1 and SVGAGI as CDR2. Cut back by 8 bases and 8 bases, the V and J ends lie 17 bases apart. Reading from cysteine to phenylalanine, the CDR3 counts 13 amino acids. Only the CDR3 DNA stays, 39 bases, in frame from base 1. This receptor was taken from a human donor with alopecia areata. The rearranged segments are TRBV6-5 and TRBJ2-3; a weak D assignment points to TRBD1 (6 bases agree). The source material was CD4+ T cells sorted from blood. The CDR3 loop reads CASPFHRVGTQYF. At the DNA level, the sequence is TGTGCCAGCCCGTTCCACAGGGTTGGTACGCAGTATTTT.